These 24 T cell receptor beta chains share one sample of origin, sequenced in a study of blood T cell repertoires in COVID-19 (dated by TCRdb to between 2020 and 2021). Libraries came from the immunoSEQ multiplex PCR assay. TCRdb took over this immuneACCESS table, retaining in-frame rearrangements with V and J assigned. Such tables are incomplete; in checked studies, under half of the missing clones stem from an unresolved V gene, and the remainder is unexplained. The sample table contains 37,000 or so clones; only one count was recorded for about 87% of them. Clones ranked in the top ten supply about 61% of the sample. Sequencing was done on a sample of peripheral blood. The receptors stem from a man aged 65-85 years with acute or convalescent COVID-19.

J is TRBJ2-3 and V is TRBV5-4, with D tentatively TRBD2 (6 bases). The CDR3 has 14 residues. In germline, CDR1 is SGHNT, CDR2 YYREEE (reference sequence). Trimming cost V 4 bases and J 6 bases, with 15 bases left between them. CDR3 DNA sequence: TGTGCCAGCAGCGTGGGACTTCGACGGGATACGCAGTATTTT. Protein product: CASSVGLRRDTQYF.

The chain recombines TRBV6-2 or TRBV6-3 with TRBJ1-2; 8 positions match TRBD1. In germline, CDR1 is MNHEY, CDR2 SVGEGT. CDR3 length equals 17 residues. V was clipped by 0 bases and J by 2 bases; unmatched bases: 8. The CDR3 region is CASSYSRDRGLNYGYTF. The CDR3 nucleotides are TGTGCCAGCAGTTACTCCCGTGACAGGGGACTCAACTATGGCTACACCTTC.

V is TRBV5-1 and J is TRBJ1-1, with D possibly being TRBD1 (6 bases). The germline CDR1 and CDR2 sequences are SGHRS and YFSETQ. Trimming took 4 bases from V and 4 from J, leaving 17 bases between them. The CDR3 runs to 15 residues. CDR3 region: CASSDLTGRGTEAFF. In DNA, the CDR3 is TGCGCCAGCAGCGATCTGACAGGCCGAGGCACTGAAGCTTTCTTT.

This chain uses TRBV19 with TRBJ1-3, with D perhaps matching TRBD1 (5 bases). The CDR3 loop spans 15 amino acids. The germline V gene has CDR1 LNHDA and CDR2 SQIVND (reference sequence). The V end lost 7 bases, the J end lost 4 bases, and 17 bases lay between the germline ends. CDR3 residues: CASTTTGDGGNTIYF. The CDR3 DNA is TGTGCCAGTACCACAACAGGCGACGGGGGAAACACCATATATTTT.

The rearrangement joins TRBV5-1 to TRBJ1-6; the match to TRBD1 covers 9 bases. Germline CDR1 SGHRS, CDR2 YFSETQ. J gave up 7 bases and V 5 bases, and 4 bases lay outside the gene matches. The CDR3 loop spans 14 amino acids. The CDR3 bases are TGCGCCAGCAGGGTGGACAGGGGCAATTCACCCCTCCACTTT. Protein sequence: CASRVDRGNSPLHF. The variable domain in full, completed from reference TRBV5-1 and TRBJ1-6, reads KAGVTQTPRYLIKTRGQQVTLSCSPISGHRSVSWYQQTPGQGLQFLFEYFSETQRNKGNFPGRFSGRQFSNSRSEMNVSTLELGDSALYLCASRVDRGNSPLHFGNGTRLTVT.

This chain uses TRBV19 with TRBJ1-6, with D perhaps matching TRBD1 (5 bases). The CDR3 is 17 residues long. The germline V and J ends were trimmed by 3 bases and 8 bases, with 20 bases remaining between them. In germline, CDR1 is LNHDA, CDR2 SQIVND (reference sequence). The CDR3 DNA reads TGTGCCAGTAGTATGGATTGGCAGGCGGGGGTCGATTCACCCCTCCACTTT. This sequence encodes CASSMDWQAGVDSPLHF. Drawing the rest from reference TRBV19 and TRBJ1-6, the complete variable domain is DGGITQSPKYLFRKEGQNVTLSCEQNLNHDAMYWYRQDPGQGLRLIYYSQIVNDFQKGDIAEGYSVSREKKESFPLTVTSAQKNPTAFYLCASSMDWQAGVDSPLHFGNGTRLTVT.

This rearrangement joins TRBV11-2 to TRBJ2-3; D is undetermined. Germline V CDR1 and CDR2: SGHAT, FQNNGV. V was trimmed by 6 bases and J by 1 base, leaving 8 bases between them. CDR3 size: 13 residues. CDR3 nucleotides: TGTGCCAGCAGGTACGGAGGCACAGATACGCAGTATTTT. Protein: CASRYGGTDTQYF.

The chain couples TRBV28 to TRBJ1-4, with a tentative D call TRBD1 (6 bases). Trimming pared 8 bases from V and 5 bases from J, leaving 9 bases between. This CDR3 is built from 12 residues. CDR1 MDHEN and CDR2 SYDVKM come from the germline V gene. CDR3: CASLGTNEKLFF. CDR3 nucleotide sequence: TGTGCCAGCTTGGGGACAAATGAAAAACTGTTTTTT. The entire variable domain, with the rest obtained from reference TRBV28 and TRBJ1-4, is as follows: DVKVTQSSRYLVKRTGEKVFLECVQDMDHENMFWYRQDPGLGLRLIYFSYDVKMKEKGDIPEGYSVSREKKERFSLILESASTNQTSMYLCASLGTNEKLFFGSGTQLSVL.

This sequence joins TRBV14 and TRBJ2-2; 8 positions agree with TRBD1. Germline-derived CDR1 and CDR2 are SGHDN and FVKESK. The CDR3 is 16 residues long. V lost 4 bases to trimming and J lost 2 bases; unmatched junction nucleotides: 6. CDR3 DNA: TGTGCCAGCAGCCGGAACAGGGGGTATAACACCGGGGAGCTGTTTTTT. As protein: CASSRNRGYNTGELFF. The full variable domain, its missing parts supplied by reference TRBV14 and TRBJ2-2, is EAGVTQFPSHSVIEKGQTVTLRCDPISGHDNLYWYRRVMGKEIKFLLHFVKESKQDESGMPNNRFLAERTGGTYSTLKVQPAELEDSGVYFCASSRNRGYNTGELFFGEGSRLTVL.

This clone showed up just once. The CDR3, as DNA: TGTGCCAGTAGCGGGACAGGGGCGGACTATGGCTACACCTTC. Amino acid sequence: CASSGTGADYGYTF. The chain has TRBV19 and TRBJ1-2; TRBD1 matches at 10 bases. The trim removed 6 bases at V and 3 bases at J, leaving 4 bases unmatched. The germline V gene encodes CDR1 LNHDA and CDR2 SQIVND (reference sequence). The CDR3 length is 14 residues.

V usage is TRBV6-5 and J usage is TRBJ2-5; D gene unclear. V dropped 0 bases and J dropped 5 bases, with 7 bases sitting between them. In germline, CDR1 is MNHEY, CDR2 SVGAGI. The CDR3 loop spans 13 amino acids. CDR3: CASSYSSEETQYF. The CDR3 nucleotides read TGTGCCAGCAGTTACTCCTCCGAGGAGACCCAGTACTTC.

The rearrangement uses TRBV6-6 and TRBJ2-6; tentative D call: TRBD2 (5 bases). From germline, CDR1 is MNHNY and CDR2 SVGAGI (reference sequence). V lost 5 bases and J 0 bases, leaving 20 bases between the germline ends. There are 19 residues in the CDR3. CDR3 sequence (DNA): TGTGCCAGCAGTCTTAGTAGGGCGGGCGCCCACTCTGGGGCCAACGTCCTGACTTTC. This encodes CASSLSRAGAHSGANVLTF.

The chain combines TRBV12-5 with TRBJ1-3; D remains unclear. The V end was cut by 0 bases, the J end by 3 bases, with 3 bases between. Germline V CDR1 and CDR2: LGHNT, FRNRAP. The CDR3 totals 13 residues. CDR3 region: CASGLVLGNTIYF. The CDR3, as DNA: TGTGCTAGTGGTTTGGTACTTGGAAACACCATATATTTT.

This clone appeared a few times. The V call is TRBV9, the J call TRBJ1-4, with D possibly TRBD1 on 5 matching bases. The CDR3 loop spans 14 amino acids. The V end was cut by 2 bases, the J end by 5 bases, with 10 bases between. From germline, CDR1 is SGDLS and CDR2 YYNGEE. CDR3 sequence reads: CASSVLGGNEKLFF. The CDR3 region has the DNA TGTGCCAGCAGCGTCCTCGGGGGGAATGAAAAACTGTTTTTT. Using reference TRBV9 and TRBJ1-4 for the parts outside the CDR3, the full variable domain is DSGVTQTPKHLITATGQRVTLRCSPRSGDLSVYWYQQSLDQGLQFLIQYYNGEERAKGNILERFSAQQFPDLHSELNLSSLELGDSALYFCASSVLGGNEKLFFGSGTQLSVL.

This clone was seen a few times. The J gene is TRBJ2-7, the V gene TRBV5-4, with 8 bases lining up with TRBD1. The CDR3 is 14 residues long. Germline loops: CDR1 SGHNT, CDR2 YYREEE (reference sequence). V shed 2 bases and J 1 base; nucleotides not matched to a gene: 2. DNA for the CDR3: TGTGCCAGCAGCTTACAGGGGGAGTCCTACGAGCAGTACTTC. It codes for CASSLQGESYEQYF.

The genes are TRBV14 and TRBJ1-3, with D unresolved. There are 12 residues in the CDR3. Germline CDR1 reads SGHDN; CDR2 reads FVKESK. Trimming removed 0 bases from V and 15 bases from J, with 12 bases in between. The CDR3 region is CASSQDHGRGYF. Here the CDR3 DNA reads TGTGCCAGCAGCCAAGATCACGGTCGCGGATATTTT.

This sequence joins TRBV5-4 and TRBJ1-3, with D hard to call. The V gene lost 0 bases and the J gene lost 8 bases, with 18 bases spanning the gap. CDR3 length: 16 amino acids. Germline lookup yields CDR1 SGHNT and CDR2 YYREEE (reference sequence). CDR3 amino acids: CASSLDLYTPPDTIYF. In DNA form, the CDR3 reads TGTGCCAGCAGCTTGGATTTGTACACCCCCCCAGACACCATATATTTT.

The V and J genes are TRBV28 and TRBJ1-1; 9 bases map to TRBD1. CDR3 length equals 16 residues. CDR1 and CDR2 (germline): MDHEN, SYDVKM. The trim removed 6 bases at V and 0 bases at J, leaving 8 bases unmatched. The CDR3: CASRSTGTGLNTEAFF. The CDR3 region has the DNA TGTGCCAGCAGATCTACCGGGACAGGGCTGAACACTGAAGCTTTCTTT.

This clone was seen only once. The chain uses TRBV12-3 or TRBV12-4 and TRBJ1-2; D may be TRBD1 (5 bases). Trimming left V 3 bases short and J 8 bases short, with 10 bases between. The CDR3 is 12 residues long. This CDR3 reads CASSLQGYGYTF. CDR3 coding DNA: TGTGCCAGCAGTTTGCAGGGATACGGCTACACCTTC.

This chain joins TRBV5-1 and TRBJ1-3, with no clear D. The ends were cut back, 0 bases at V and 0 bases at J, with 7 bases in the middle. The germline CDR1 and CDR2 sequences are SGHRS and YFSETQ. This CDR3 is 15 amino acids long. The CDR3 DNA reads TGCGCCAGCAGCTTGGCCCAGGACTCTGGAAACACCATATATTTT. Translated, it gives CASSLAQDSGNTIYF.

The chain couples TRBV27 to TRBJ2-3; D might be TRBD2 (6 bases). The germline V and J ends were trimmed by 0 bases and 1 base, with 11 bases remaining between them. Germline-derived CDR1 and CDR2 are MNHEY and SMNVEV (reference sequence). This CDR3 region has 16 residues. In nucleotides, the CDR3 is TGTGCCAGCAGTTTATCGGGCGGGGTCGGCACAGATACGCAGTATTTT. As protein: CASSLSGGVGTDTQYF.

The chain combines TRBV30 with TRBJ2-3; 7 nucleotides line up with TRBD2. The CDR3 is 12 amino acids. Per germline, CDR1 GTSNPN and CDR2 SVGIG (reference sequence). V lost 4 bases to trimming and J lost 9 bases; unmatched junction nucleotides: 7. As DNA, the CDR3 is TGTGCCTGGACGAGGGGCGGGAGCACGCAGTATTTT. It encodes CAWTRGGSTQYF.

The chain joins TRBV18 to TRBJ2-3, with unresolved D. CDR1 KGHSH and CDR2 LQKENI come from the germline V gene. The CDR3 is made up of 13 amino acids. V was clipped by 6 bases and J by 3 bases, with 10 bases between them. The CDR3 nucleotides are TGTGCCAGCTCCCCCGCGGTGACAGATACGCAGTATTTT. Amino acid sequence: CASSPAVTDTQYF.

This chain uses TRBV4-1 with TRBJ2-7, with no clear D. CDR1 and CDR2 (germline): MGHRA, YSYEKL. This CDR3 spans 14 amino acids. Trimming pared 3 bases from V and 2 bases from J, leaving 11 bases between. In DNA, the CDR3 is TGCGCCAGCAGCCAGCCTCGGGTTCCCTACGAGCAGTACTTC. Protein: CASSQPRVPYEQYF.